This passage covers 10 T cell receptor beta chains from one sample sequenced in a study of regulatory T cells in long-lasting Graves disease. The time point denotes: newly diagnosed GD, antithyroid drugs for less than 3 months. TCR sequences were obtained from RNA taken from PBMCs. Investigators prepared the TCR beta libraries by applying iRepertoire HTBI primers and Arm-PCR of CDR3 regions. MiXCR, applied by TCRdb to the multiplex PCR reads, yields one record per CDR3 protein. The profile shows some 600,000 distinct CDR3 sequences, 16% of them singletons. These records were also assigned to another study, of T cells in Graves' hyperthyroidism and ophthalmopathy.

The sequencing used peripheral blood mononuclear cells (PBMCs), collected at new diagnosis, from a patient treated with antithyroid drugs. These receptors came from a man younger than 35 with Graves disease.

This clonotype was seen many times. The V gene is TRBV18, the J gene TRBJ1-1, with TRBD1 matching 8 bases. This CDR3 contains 15 residues. J was trimmed by 0 bases and V by 6 bases; bases with no gene match: 6. The germline CDR1 and CDR2 sequences are KGHSH and LQKENI. CDR3 DNA: TGTGCCAGCTCCCCGACAGGGGAAATGAACACTGAAGCTTTCTTT. Its protein is CASSPTGEMNTEAFF.

The chain employs TRBV30 and TRBJ1-5, with a tentative D call TRBD1 (5 bases). Germline-derived CDR1 and CDR2 are GTSNPN and SVGIG (reference sequence). V shed 5 bases and J shed 4 bases, with 18 bases lying between them. CDR3 length equals 15 residues. DNA of the CDR3: TGTGCCTGGCACCCAGGGCAAGGCCCAAATCAGCCCCAGCATTTT. The encoded protein is CAWHPGQGPNQPQHF.

This clonotype was detected ten times or more. This rearrangement joins TRBV28 to TRBJ2-7; 9 bases map to TRBD1. Germline V gene lookup returns CDR1 MDHEN and CDR2 SYDVKM. CDR3 length equals 14 residues. V lost 8 bases, J lost 7 bases, and 12 bases stayed unmatched. The CDR3 loop is CASGRRTGAKEQYF. CDR3 sequence (DNA): TGTGCCAGCGGGAGGAGGACAGGGGCGAAAGAGCAGTACTTC.

This clonotype showed up just a few times. This chain connects TRBV27 to TRBJ2-7; perhaps TRBD1 as D (6 bases). The CDR3 is made up of 14 amino acids. CDR1 is MNHEY and CDR2 is SMNVEV in the germline V gene (reference sequence). Trimming shortened V by 5 bases and J by 3 bases, and 14 bases separated the two germline ends. The CDR3 DNA reads TGTGCCAGCAGTGCGGACAGAGTATTCTACGAGCAGTACTTC. It codes for CASSADRVFYEQYF.

The chain recombines TRBV4-2 with TRBJ2-3; 14 bases are shared with TRBD2. V lost 4 bases and J lost 4; bases outside the gene matches: 13. This CDR3 contains 19 residues. The germline V gene has CDR1 LGHNA and CDR2 YNFKEQ. The CDR3 DNA reads as TGTGCCAGCAGCCTTCAGGGACTAGCGGGAGCTCCATCCGCAGATACGCAGTATTTT. Its translation is CASSLQGLAGAPSADTQYF.

This clonotype was detected ten times or more. J is TRBJ1-1 and V is TRBV30; no clear D. The V end lost 3 bases, the J end lost 1 base, and 9 bases lay between the germline ends. The CDR3 runs 13 residues. CDR1 is GTSNPN and CDR2 is SVGIG in the germline V gene (reference sequence). CDR3 sequence: CAWSPGTNTEAFF. The CDR3 DNA follows: TGTGCCTGGAGCCCTGGAACGAACACTGAAGCTTTCTTT.

This clonotype has at least ten counts. The chain is built from TRBV6-1 and TRBJ2-7; possible D gene TRBD2, 6 bases. V shed 8 bases and J shed 5 bases, with 16 bases lying between them. The CDR3 has 13 amino acids. The germline V gene has CDR1 MNHNS and CDR2 SASEGT. CDR3 nucleotides: TGTGCCAGCTGCCGGGGCGGGGAGGACGAGCAGTACTTC. Its protein is CASCRGGEDEQYF.

This clonotype showed up many times. The rearrangement uses TRBV13 and TRBJ2-7, with 8 bases aligning to TRBD2. The CDR3 is 14 amino acids. With 5 bases clipped from V and 6 bases from J, the junction kept 9 bases outside the gene matches. In germline, CDR1 is PRHDT, CDR2 FYEKMQ (reference sequence). The CDR3 region has the DNA TGTGCCAGCAGCCCTGACGGGAGGGGTGGCGAGCAGTACTTC. This encodes CASSPDGRGGEQYF.

This sequence joins TRBV5-1 and TRBJ2-7; 11 nucleotides match TRBD2. The V and J ends lost 0 bases and 5 bases, in that order; junction bases with no gene match: 4. CDR1 is SGHRS, CDR2 YFSETQ, per germline. The CDR3 is 15 residues long. As DNA, the CDR3 is TGCGCCAGCAGCTTGGTGACTAGCGGGAAAAACGAGCAGTACTTC. It translates to CASSLVTSGKNEQYF.

Worth noting for this clonotype: A read error may account for a junction end that differs from germline. V is TRBV7-2 and J is TRBJ2-3; 12 nucleotides line up with TRBD2. CDR1 and CDR2 from the germline V gene are SGHTA and FQGNSA. CDR3 length equals 16 residues. The CDR3 here is CASSLGLAGGLDTQCF. CDR3 sequence (DNA): TGTGCCAGCAGCTTAGGGCTAGCGGGAGGGCTAGATACGCAGTGTTTT.